The T cell receptor (beta chain) under discussion was sequenced for a study of T cells in Graves' hyperthyroidism and ophthalmopathy. On the study more broadly: Peripheral blood was drawn at first diagnosis, prior to all treatment.

Amplified regions were TCR beta CDR3 sequences from RNA transcripts. Using the HTBI primer set, a first-round RT-PCR was run on the TCR CDR3. TCRdb processed the multiplex PCR reads anew with MiXCR; each CDR3 protein has one entry. The sample carries a few hundred thousand distinct CDR3 sequences, 20% to 25% recorded once. Worth noting for this clonotype: Antigen unknown.

Germline CDR1 SGHAT, CDR2 FQNNGV. V gave up 6 bases and J gave up 12 bases, with 18 bases separating them. The CDR3 contains 14 residues. General study points: In the blood, most expanded thyroid clonotypes above 0.001 appeared as well.

The V and J genes are TRBV11-2 and TRBJ2-6; D possibly matches TRBD1 or TRBD2 (6 bases each). This TCR derives from a young man with Graves' hyperthyroidism. Sample: blood. CDR3 DNA: TGTGCCAGCAGTTGGGGGGCTGGGGTCATCGTCCTGACTTTC. The encoded protein is CASSWGAGVIVLTF.